The 18 T cell receptor beta chains listed next were all sequenced from one sample in a study of beta chain features in type 1 diabetes. What was sequenced were expressed TCRB transcripts, since all of the isolated RNA had been reverse transcribed. Sequencing was performed with immunoSEQ multiplex PCR; in TCRdb, only in-frame clones are kept and a portion is missing. The data hold over 150,000 clones, with roughly 8.1% observed a single time. Material: central memory CD4+ T cells from blood. These receptors were obtained from a young man in good health.

In its sample, this clone was seen a few times. The V and J genes are TRBV7-3 and TRBJ2-5, with 7 bases matching TRBD1. J gave up 5 bases and V 5 bases, and 17 bases lay outside the gene matches. This CDR3 has 17 amino acids. CDR1 is SGHTA, CDR2 FQGTGA, per germline. This chain's CDR3 is CASSPSPPNTRGETQYF. In nucleotides, the CDR3 is TGTGCCAGCAGCCCCTCCCCGCCTAACACCAGGGGGGAGACCCAGTACTTC.

The chain uses TRBV7-2 and TRBJ2-1, with 7 bases identical to TRBD2. Per the germline V gene, CDR1 is SGHTA and CDR2 is FQGNSA. V lost 4 bases and J lost 8; bases outside the gene matches: 8. The CDR3 contains 14 residues. CDR3 DNA: TGTGCCAGCAGCTGGGGGACTACTGGCGATGAGCAGTTCTTC. The encoded protein is CASSWGTTGDEQFF.

The chain employs TRBV7-2 and TRBJ1-1, with 7 positions matching TRBD1. The CDR3 extends over 13 amino acids. Unmatched junction bases numbered 5, after V lost 5 bases and J lost 5 bases. CDR1 is SGHTA and CDR2 is FQGNSA in the germline V gene. As DNA, the CDR3 is TGTGCCAGCAGCCTCACAGGGGATACTGAAGCTTTCTTT. Protein sequence: CASSLTGDTEAFF. The whole variable domain, filled in from reference TRBV7-2 and TRBJ1-1, reads GAGVSQSPSNKVTEKGKDVELRCDPISGHTALYWYRQSLGQGLEFLIYFQGNSAPDKSGLPSDRFSAERTGGSVSTLTIQRTQQEDSAVYLCASSLTGDTEAFFGQGTRLTVV.

This chain joins TRBV28 and TRBJ2-3; TRBD1 aligns across 9 bases. The CDR3 is 16 amino acids. V lost 6 bases, J lost 3 bases, and 10 bases stayed unmatched. CDR1 and CDR2 from the germline V gene are MDHEN and SYDVKM. For the CDR3, the DNA is TGTGCCAGCAGAAACCTCGACAGGGGGTCAACAGATACGCAGTATTTT. This gives the protein CASRNLDRGSTDTQYF. The full variable domain, completed using reference TRBV28 and TRBJ2-3, is DVKVTQSSRYLVKRTGEKVFLECVQDMDHENMFWYRQDPGLGLRLIYFSYDVKMKEKGDIPEGYSVSREKKERFSLILESASTNQTSMYLCASRNLDRGSTDTQYFGPGTRLTVL.

This chain connects TRBV5-1 to TRBJ1-4; TRBD1 matches 9 bases. Losses at the gene ends were 4 bases for V and 0 bases for J; bases not matched to a gene: 4. The CDR3 covers 16 residues. Germline V gives CDR1 SGHRS, CDR2 YFSETQ. CDR3 protein: CASSNRDRATNEKLFF. The CDR3 coding sequence is TGCGCCAGCAGCAACCGGGACAGGGCAACTAATGAAAAACTGTTTTTT.

This clone was observed a handful of times. The CDR3 loop is CASSKTGSYEQYF. For the CDR3, the DNA is TGTGCCAGCAGCAAGACAGGGTCCTACGAGCAGTACTTC. The chain has TRBV7-3 and TRBJ2-7; 7 nucleotides agree with TRBD1. Unmatched junction bases numbered 2, after V lost 5 bases and J lost 1 base. There are 13 residues in the CDR3. CDR1 and CDR2 (germline): SGHTA, FQGTGA.

This clone has only a few counts. The rearrangement links TRBV7-2 to TRBJ1-5; TRBD1 matches 7 bases. The CDR3 totals 15 residues. Looked up from germline, CDR1 is SGHTA and CDR2 is FQGNSA. V shed 1 base and J 5 bases; nucleotides not matched to a gene: 5. CDR3 in DNA: TGTGCCAGCAGCTTAGGGGGGACAGTGTATCAGCCCCAGCATTTT. The encoded protein is CASSLGGTVYQPQHF.

This clone was seen a few times. The V and J genes are TRBV10-3 and TRBJ1-5; 7 nucleotides line up with TRBD1. Looked up from germline, CDR1 is ENHRY and CDR2 is SYGVKD. V was pared by 2 bases and J by 1 base, with 5 bases of the junction left unmatched. This CDR3 has 16 residues. CDR3 coding DNA: TGTGCCATCAGTGAGAGATCGACAGGGAGCAATCAGCCCCAGCATTTT. Its translation is CAISERSTGSNQPQHF.

This clone occurred a few times. The V call is TRBV7-6, the J call TRBJ2-1; 14 bases line up with TRBD2. V was pared by 5 bases and J by 4 bases, with 13 bases of the junction left unmatched. This CDR3 has 19 amino acids. Germline lookup yields CDR1 SGHVS and CDR2 FNYEAQ. The CDR3 region has the DNA TGTGCCAGCAGCCGACCGGGACTAGCGGGGGCCCAGACATACAATGAGCAGTTCTTC. Protein product: CASSRPGLAGAQTYNEQFF.

This CDR3 is CASQQGNYGYTF. In DNA form, the CDR3 reads TGTGCCAGCCAACAGGGTAACTATGGCTACACCTTC. The V call is TRBV28, the J call TRBJ1-2; a weak D match, TRBD1 (6 bases). Germline V gene sequence: CDR1 MDHEN, CDR2 SYDVKM. The CDR3 extends over 12 amino acids. V was pared by 8 bases and J by 1 base, with 8 bases between.

In this sample, this clone turned up a few times. V gene TRBV10-3 combines with J gene TRBJ2-5; 7 nucleotides line up with TRBD2. V was pared by 6 bases and J by 3 bases, with 4 bases of the junction left unmatched. Germline V gene data show CDR1 as ENHRY and CDR2 as SYGVKD. CDR3 length: 13 amino acids. The CDR3 reads CAISGTIKETQYF. DNA for the CDR3: TGTGCCATCAGCGGGACTATAAAAGAGACCCAGTACTTC.

This clone was detected a few times. The chain uses TRBV5-1 and TRBJ1-6; no definite D call. Germline V gene data show CDR1 as SGHRS and CDR2 as YFSETQ. The CDR3 sequence is 14 residues long. Trimming left V 2 bases short and J 6 bases short, with 9 bases between. CDR3: CASSFEAVNSPLHF. In DNA form, the CDR3 reads TGCGCCAGCAGCTTTGAGGCGGTTAATTCACCCCTCCACTTT.

The CDR3 sequence: CASSSRRRGTDTQYF. In DNA, the CDR3 is TGTGCCAGCAGCTCGCGGAGGCGGGGGACAGATACGCAGTATTTT. The chain combines TRBV7-2 with TRBJ2-3; 7 nucleotides agree with TRBD2. The CDR3 is 15 amino acids. V was clipped by 4 bases and J by 3 bases; unmatched bases: 7. Germline CDR1 is SGHTA and CDR2 is FQGNSA.

This clone was counted a few times. This chain connects TRBV19 to TRBJ1-6; TRBD1 matches 7 bases. With 5 bases clipped from V and 2 bases from J, the junction kept 15 bases outside the gene matches. Germline V gene data show CDR1 as LNHDA and CDR2 as SQIVND (reference sequence). CDR3 length equals 19 residues. The chain's CDR3 is CASSSKTGSTVAYNSPLHF. The CDR3 region has the DNA TGTGCCAGTAGTTCTAAGACAGGGAGTACCGTCGCCTATAATTCACCCCTCCACTTT.

This clone was recorded at least ten times. This chain uses TRBV9 with TRBJ2-3, with 7 positions matching TRBD1. From germline, CDR1 is SGDLS and CDR2 YYNGEE. Unmatched junction bases numbered 10, after V lost 3 bases and J lost 0 bases. This CDR3 is built from 17 residues. The CDR3 DNA sequence: TGTGCCAGCAGCGAAAGACAGGGAGACCCTAGCACAGATACGCAGTATTTT. Amino acids: CASSERQGDPSTDTQYF.

The genes are TRBV4-3 and TRBJ1-1; no clear D gene. CDR1 and CDR2 from the germline V gene are LGHNA and YSLEER. This CDR3 contains 15 residues. The V gene lost 0 bases and the J gene lost 11 bases, with 19 bases spanning the gap. CDR3 nucleotides: TGCGCCAGCAGCCAAGATATGGCAGGTCAATATTTGGCTTTCTTT. Protein product: CASSQDMAGQYLAFF.

There are a few counts of this clone. V gene TRBV15 combines with J gene TRBJ2-7; 8 bases agree with TRBD1. CDR1 and CDR2 from the germline V gene are LNHNV and YYDKDF (reference sequence). Unmatched junction bases numbered 1, after V lost 6 bases and J lost 3 bases. The length of the CDR3 is 12 residues. In nucleotides, the CDR3 is TGTGCCACCAGTGGGACAGGCTACGAGCAGTACTTC. Translated: CATSGTGYEQYF.

This clone was detected a few times. The gene calls are TRBV7-9 and TRBJ2-1; 12 positions agree with TRBD2. The CDR3 is 18 residues long. J lost 4 bases, V lost 2 bases, and 9 bases had no gene match. Germline loops: CDR1 SEHNR, CDR2 FQNEAQ (reference sequence). In DNA form, the CDR3 reads TGTGCCAGCAGCTTAACCTCGACTAGCGGGGGAATATACAATGAGCAGTTCTTC. Protein: CASSLTSTSGGIYNEQFF.